The next 18 T cell receptor beta chains were all read from a single sample in a study of T cells in women clearing cervical HPV infection. Produced via immunoSEQ multiplex PCR; TCRdb's table is partial and in-frame only. This repertoire includes about 32,000 clones. Sample: blood buffy coat. These receptors originate from a woman aged 18-70 years with a cervical HPV16 infection that either progressed to CIN3+ or cleared (not recorded which).

Comments on this clone: The read ends 3 residues early relative to the CDR3; the germline J gene fills the gap. The chain carries TRBV20-1 and TRBJ1-4; D unclear. Germline loops: CDR1 DFQATT, CDR2 SNEGSKA (reference sequence). V dropped 3 bases and J dropped 8 bases, with 13 bases sitting between them. This CDR3 region has 13 residues. CDR3 bases read: TGCAGTGCTAGGGCACGGGTCGGGGAAAAA. Its protein is CSARARVGEK. The complete CDR3 reads CSARARVGEKLFF.

To note about this clone: The CDR3 end falls 3 residues outside the read, so it is completed with the germline J gene. The gene calls are TRBV20-1 and TRBJ2-7, with 7 bases identical to TRBD1. The V gene's germline CDR1 is DFQATT and CDR2 SNEGSKA (reference sequence). CDR3 length: 14 amino acids. The ends lost 5 bases at V and 0 bases at J; junction bases unmatched: 7. The CDR3 loop is CSALGTVSSYEQYF. Partial CDR3 DNA: TGCAGTGCTCTTGGGACAGTCAGCTCCTACGAG.

For this clone: The read falls 3 residues short of the CDR3 end, and the missing part is taken from the germline J gene. This chain joins TRBV19 and TRBJ1-4; a possible D gene is TRBD1 (5 bases). The CDR3 length is 16 residues. Germline V lookup: CDR1 LNHDA, CDR2 SQIVND (reference sequence). The V end was cut by 3 bases, the J end by 3 bases, with 14 bases between. The DNA read from the CDR3 is TGTGCCAGTAGTATTCGGGGGATGGGGTCTAATGAAAAA. Protein sequence: CASSIRGMGSNEK. The complete CDR3 protein is CASSIRGMGSNEKLFF.

This clone registers large by frequency. At one end, the junction sequence differs from germline, possibly due to a read error. The read ends 3 residues before the CDR3 terminus; that terminus is restored from the germline J gene. The chain carries TRBV30 and TRBJ2-7; TRBD2 agrees at 12 bases. Per germline, CDR1 GTSNPN and CDR2 SVGIG (reference sequence). This CDR3 has 13 amino acids. The CDR3 is CAWTSGTSYEQYF. The sequenced part of the CDR3 DNA is TGTGCGTGGACTAGCGGGACCTCCTACGAG. The variable domain in full, completed from reference TRBV30 and TRBJ2-7, reads SQTIHQWPATLVQPVGSPLSLECTVEGTSNPNLYWYRQAAGRGLQLLFYSVGIGQISSEVPQNLSASRPQDRQFILSSKKLLLSDSGFYLCAWTSGTSYEQYFGPGTRLTVT.

In regard to this clone: The sequence runs out 3 residues before the end of the CDR3; the remainder is reconstructed from the germline J gene. The chain is built from TRBV19 and TRBJ2-4; D gene unclear. CDR1 is LNHDA and CDR2 is SQIVND in the germline V gene (reference sequence). CDR3 length equals 16 residues. The CDR3 DNA, read in part, is TGTGCCAGTAGTATAGTTCCTAGACCCGGATTGTATGGT. Amino acids: CASSIVPRPGLYG. In full, the CDR3 reads CASSIVPRPGLYGQYF.

Regarding this clone: The read stops 3 residues short of the end of the CDR3; the missing end is completed from the germline J gene. V usage is TRBV7-9 and J usage is TRBJ2-5; no clear D gene. Trimming took off 4 bases at V and 2 bases at J, with 11 bases between the two ends. The CDR3 is 14 residues long. CDR1 and CDR2 from the germline V gene are SEHNR and FQNEAQ (reference sequence). The covered CDR3 bases are TGTGCCAGCAGCTCTAGGCAGCGACAAGAGACC. This sequence encodes CASSSRQRQET. From start to end, the CDR3 is CASSSRQRQETQYF.

To note about this clone: From the germline J gene comes the end of the CDR3, since the read stops 3 residues before it. The rearrangement links TRBV5-8 to TRBJ2-3; D is ambiguous. Deletions cut 0 bases from V and 0 bases from J, with 8 bases between. Germline CDR1 is SGHTS and CDR2 is YDEGEE. The CDR3 runs to 15 residues. Here the CDR3 reads CASSLEQPSTDTQYF. The DNA read from the CDR3 is TGTGCCAGCAGCTTGGAACAGCCTAGCACAGATACG. The variable domain in full, completed from reference TRBV5-8 and TRBJ2-3, reads EAGVTQSPTHLIKTRGQQATLRCSPISGHTSVYWYQQALGLGLQFLLWYDEGEERNRGNFPPRFSGRQFPNYSSELNVNALELEDSALYLCASSLEQPSTDTQYFGPGTRLTVL.

In regard to this clone: At one end, the junction sequence differs from germline, possibly due to a read error. The CDR3 extends 3 residues past the end of the read, so its final part is completed from the germline J gene. Other nucleotide sequences from this sample produce the same CDR3. The chain recombines TRBV7-6 with TRBJ1-3, with 7 bases aligning to TRBD1. This CDR3 region has 14 residues. The germline V gene has CDR1 SGHVS and CDR2 FNYEAQ. CDR3 amino acids: CASSQGGSGNTIYF. CDR3 DNA (partial): TGTGCCAGCAGCCAGGGGGGCTCTGGAAACACG.

Worth noting for this clone: The CDR3 end is not reached by the read, which stops 3 residues before it; the germline J gene fills it in. The chain links TRBV15 to TRBJ2-3; weak D call: TRBD2 (6 bases). The CDR3 has 15 amino acids. Looked up from germline, CDR1 is LNHNV and CDR2 is YYDKDF (reference sequence). V was clipped by 0 bases and J by 5 bases, with 12 bases between them. CDR3 region: CATSRDGGWEDTQYF. CDR3 DNA (partial): TGTGCCACCAGCAGAGATGGGGGGTGGGAAGATACG.

On this clone: The read comes to an end 3 residues before the CDR3 does, leaving the germline J gene to fill in the end. This chain links TRBV19 with TRBJ1-2; D may be TRBD1 (5 bases). This CDR3 is built from 15 residues. The germline gives CDR1 LNHDA, CDR2 SQIVND (reference sequence). CDR3 residues: CASSVQGVSYNDYTF. The part of the CDR3 DNA that was read is TGTGCCAGTAGTGTGCAAGGGGTCTCCTACAATGAC. Full variable domain (rest looked up from reference TRBV19 and TRBJ1-2): DGGITQSPKYLFRKEGQNVTLSCEQNLNHDAMYWYRQDPGQGLRLIYYSQIVNDFQKGDIAEGYSVSREKKESFPLTVTSAQKNPTAFYLCASSVQGVSYNDYTFGSGTRLTVV.

As for this clone: The CDR3 end is not reached by the read, which stops 3 residues before it; the germline J gene fills it in. The gene calls are TRBV10-3 and TRBJ1-4, with D possibly matching TRBD1 (5 bases). The V end was cut by 7 bases, the J end by 2 bases, with 8 bases between. The length of the CDR3 is 13 residues. Germline CDR1 is ENHRY and CDR2 is SYGVKD. CDR3 amino acids: CAIKGVTNEKLFF. CDR3 DNA, as far as it was read: TGTGCCATCAAAGGGGTTACTAATGAAAAA.

On this clone itself: The read ends 3 residues early relative to the CDR3; the germline J gene fills the gap. This rearrangement joins TRBV5-6 to TRBJ1-5; no clear D. Germline V lookup: CDR1 SGHDT, CDR2 YYEEEE. Trimming removed 0 bases at V and 4 bases at J, with 5 bases between. The CDR3 consists of 13 residues. The CDR3 region is CASSLGLNQPQHF. CDR3 DNA (partial): TGTGCCAGCAGCTTGGGTCTAAATCAGCCC.

Points on this clone: The CDR3 end lies 3 residues beyond the end of the read and is filled in from the germline J gene. The gene calls are TRBV7-2 and TRBJ1-1; the match to TRBD1 covers 8 bases. This CDR3 spans 15 amino acids. Germline V CDR1 and CDR2: SGHTA, FQGNSA. V shed 5 bases, J shed 4 bases, and the junction held 9 bases outside the gene matches. Incomplete CDR3 DNA: TGTGCCAGCAGCCCCCGGACAGGGAAGGGCACTGAA. Translation gives CASSPRTGKGTE. The whole CDR3 protein is CASSPRTGKGTEAFF.

The CDR3 spells CASSIARLAGSSYNEQFF. The part of the CDR3 DNA that was read is TGTGCCAGTAGTATAGCCAGACTAGCGGGAAGCTCCTACAATGAG. This chain uses TRBV19 with TRBJ2-1, with 11 positions matching TRBD2. With the read ending 3 residues before the CDR3 end, the germline J gene is used to fill in that end. The CDR3 has 18 residues. With V trimmed by 1 base and J by 0 bases, 5 bases remained unmatched. CDR1 and CDR2 (germline): LNHDA, SQIVND (reference sequence).

Details on this clone: The read terminates 3 residues before the CDR3 end, so the remaining end is supplied by the germline J gene. The chain has TRBV10-2 and TRBJ2-3; TRBD2 agrees at 13 bases. This CDR3 contains 19 residues. Germline CDR1 is WSHSY and CDR2 is SAAADI. Partial CDR3 DNA: TGCGCCAGCAGTGATCCCACCGGAGGACTAGCGGGAGTATGGAAGACG. Translated, it gives CASSDPTGGLAGVWKT. The whole CDR3 sequence is CASSDPTGGLAGVWKTQYF.

The sequenced part of the CDR3 DNA is TGTGCCAGCTCGCGGGTCCAAGAGACC. This sequence encodes CASSRVQET. The CDR3 as a whole reads CASSRVQETQYF. The gene calls are TRBV18 and TRBJ2-5, with D possibly TRBD2 on 5 matching bases. The read comes to an end 3 residues before the CDR3 does, leaving the germline J gene to fill in the end. CDR3 length: 12 amino acids. Trimming removed 6 bases at V and 1 base at J, with 6 bases between. CDR1 KGHSH and CDR2 LQKENI come from the germline V gene. Supplemented by reference TRBV18 and TRBJ2-5, the full variable domain reads NAGVMQNPRHLVRRRGQEARLRCSPMKGHSHVYWYRQLPEEGLKFMVYLQKENIIDESGMPKERFSAEFPKEGPSILRIQQVVRGDSAAYFCASSRVQETQYFGPGTRLLVL.

In the case of this clone: The CDR3 end lies 3 residues beyond the end of the read and is filled in from the germline J gene. V gene TRBV29-1 combines with J gene TRBJ1-1; D is perhaps TRBD1 (5 bases). This CDR3 is built from 14 residues. Germline V CDR1 and CDR2: SQVTM, ANQGSEA. Trimming pared 7 bases from V and 1 base from J, leaving 16 bases between. The CDR3 loop reads CSAAFGGWNTEAFF. CDR3 DNA (partial): TGCAGCGCCGCCTTCGGGGGTTGGAACACTGAA.

About this clone itself: The read ends 3 residues early relative to the CDR3; the germline J gene fills the gap. The chain has TRBV5-5 and TRBJ1-2, with D possibly being TRBD1 (5 bases). Trimming cost V 1 base and J 2 bases, with 12 bases left between them. The germline V gene encodes CDR1 SGHKS and CDR2 YYEKEE (reference sequence). This CDR3 comprises 15 residues. The chain's CDR3 is CASSLQGAVNYGYTF. Partial CDR3 DNA: TGTGCCAGCAGCTTGCAAGGGGCCGTCAACTATGGC.